This T cell receptor beta chain was recorded in a study of molecular identifiers for immune sequencing clone quantification. Germline loops: CDR1 MNHEY, CDR2 SMNVEV (reference sequence). CDR3 size: 14 residues. V was shortened by 6 bases and J by 2 bases, with 11 bases between the two germline ends. This clonotype was recorded at least ten times. Its target is unknown. From the PCR reads, TCRdb called clonotypes with MiXCR, one entry per CDR3 protein. The repertoire holds hundreds of thousands of distinct CDR3 sequences, with 25% as singletons. Study results and limitations: Clones carrying above 20 RNA copies accounted for over 99% of effector molecules, under 1% in naive cells.

The chain joins TRBV27 to TRBJ2-1, with a tentative D call TRBD2 (6 bases). Sequences were obtained from naive CD8+ T cells from blood, with Jurkat cell RNA spiked in. Subset: FACS-sorted CD8+CD4-CCR7+CD45RA+ naive T cells. This TCR came from a human donor in good health. Some libraries in this study had Jurkat cell RNA spiked in. The DNA of the CDR3 is TGTGCCAGCAGAGGGCCGGGAGCCTACAATGAGCAGTTCTTC. Its translation is CASRGPGAYNEQFF.